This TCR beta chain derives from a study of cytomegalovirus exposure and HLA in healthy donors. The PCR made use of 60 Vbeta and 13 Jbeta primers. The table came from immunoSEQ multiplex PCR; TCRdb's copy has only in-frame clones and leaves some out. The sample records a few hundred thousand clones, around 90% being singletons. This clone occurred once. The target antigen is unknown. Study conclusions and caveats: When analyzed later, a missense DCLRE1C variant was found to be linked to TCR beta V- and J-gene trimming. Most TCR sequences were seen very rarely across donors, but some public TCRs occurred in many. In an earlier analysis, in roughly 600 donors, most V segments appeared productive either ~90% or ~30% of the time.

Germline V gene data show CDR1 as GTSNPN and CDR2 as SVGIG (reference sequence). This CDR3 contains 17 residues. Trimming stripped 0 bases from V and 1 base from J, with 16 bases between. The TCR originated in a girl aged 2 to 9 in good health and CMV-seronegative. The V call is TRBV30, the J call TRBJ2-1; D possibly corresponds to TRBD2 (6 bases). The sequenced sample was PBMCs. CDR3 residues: CAWSVSGILASYNEQFF. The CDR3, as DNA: TGTGCCTGGAGTGTATCGGGGATCCTAGCGTCCTACAATGAGCAGTTCTTC.